This record covers a single TCR beta chain. The sample is drawn from a study of blood T cell repertoires in COVID-19. Overall study: Researchers got acute and convalescent COVID-19 samples from the United States, Italy and Spain.

The J segment lost 8 bases and the V segment lost 10 bases, leaving 10 bases of the junction unmatched. This CDR3 is built from 13 residues. Clones were read by immunoSEQ multiplex PCR, and TCRdb kept only the in-frame ones, dropping some. Among a few hundred thousand clones listed, around nine tenths were seen once. The chain carries TRBV12-3 or TRBV12-4 and TRBJ2-2; 7 positions agree with TRBD2. The sample consisted of peripheral blood. The receptor comes from a man in his sixties with acute or convalescent COVID-19. The CDR3 here is CAIHWEGRGELFF. CDR3 DNA: TGTGCCATTCACTGGGAGGGCAGGGGGGAGCTGTTTTTT.